This T cell receptor beta chain derives from a study of blood T cell repertoires in COVID-19. Study information: PBMCs, B-cell-depleted T cells, or T cells provided the cDNA or gDNA that made up the material.

Data came from immunoSEQ multiplex PCR; TCRdb stores just in-frame clones and leaves some out. The sample carries 340,000 or so clones, 70% to 90% recorded once. This clone was found once. Germline values: CDR1 MNHEY, CDR2 SVGAGI. Trimming cost V 1 base and J 7 bases, with 7 bases left between them. The CDR3 consists of 13 residues. The TCR comes from a woman aged 40 to 49 with acute COVID-19. The sequenced material came from PBMCs or T cells enriched from blood (not recorded which). This chain connects TRBV6-5 to TRBJ1-4, with D possibly being TRBD1 (6 bases). CDR3 sequence (DNA): TGTGCCAGCAGTTACTTAGGGGGTGAAAAACTGTTTTTT. Its protein product is CASSYLGGEKLFF.